A single sample is the source of the 21 T cell receptor beta chains below, sequenced in a study of cytomegalovirus exposure and HLA in healthy donors. The PCR made use of 60 Vbeta and 13 Jbeta primers. Data came from immunoSEQ multiplex PCR; TCRdb stores just in-frame clones and leaves some out. The sample yields 75,000 to 100,000 clones, 64% seen once. Sequences were obtained from PBMCs. The receptors derive from a man in his sixties in good health and CMV-seronegative.

This rearrangement joins TRBV9 to TRBJ1-5; maybe TRBD1 (5 bases). Germline CDR1 and CDR2: SGDLS and YYNGEE. The CDR3 is 15 amino acids. The germline V and J ends were trimmed by 2 bases and 0 bases, with 9 bases remaining between them. The CDR3 DNA follows: TGTGCCAGCAGCGTTGGACATAATAGCAATCAGCCCCAGCATTTT. Its translation: CASSVGHNSNQPQHF.

The chain uses TRBV5-4 and TRBJ2-1; 8 bases agree with TRBD1. CDR3 size: 15 residues. CDR1 SGHNT and CDR2 YYREEE come from the germline V gene (reference sequence). With 6 bases clipped from V and 4 bases from J, the junction kept 9 bases outside the gene matches. DNA of the CDR3: TGTGCCAGCACCCTAACAGGGGGGAAATACAATGAGCAGTTCTTC. Translated, it gives CASTLTGGKYNEQFF.

This chain connects TRBV12-5 to TRBJ2-7; 11 bases line up with TRBD1. The CDR3 totals 16 residues. Germline lookup yields CDR1 LGHNT and CDR2 FRNRAP. V lost 1 base, J lost 4 bases, and 6 bases stayed unmatched. The DNA for the CDR3 is TGTGCTAGTGGTTTGGCCCATGGGACAGGGGGTTACGAGCAGTACTTC. The encoded protein is CASGLAHGTGGYEQYF.

J is TRBJ1-2 and V is TRBV19; no firm D call. CDR3 length: 13 amino acids. Per the germline V gene, CDR1 is LNHDA and CDR2 is SQIVND (reference sequence). The ends were cut back, 3 bases at V and 7 bases at J, with 12 bases in the middle. The CDR3 coding sequence is TGTGCCAGTAGTATGGGGAGCCTTCTTGGCTACACCTTC. It is translated as CASSMGSLLGYTF.

The genes are TRBV6-1 and TRBJ2-1, with 7 positions matching TRBD1. CDR3 length equals 15 residues. The germline V gene encodes CDR1 MNHNS and CDR2 SASEGT. Losses at the gene ends were 1 base for V and 4 bases for J; bases not matched to a gene: 4. Here the CDR3 reads CASSEEGDRYNEQFF. The CDR3, as DNA: TGTGCCAGCAGTGAAGAGGGGGACAGATACAATGAGCAGTTCTTC.

V and J are TRBV9 and TRBJ1-2, with 8 nucleotides matching TRBD1. CDR3 length: 14 amino acids. V was pared by 3 bases and J by 8 bases, with 9 bases of the junction left unmatched. CDR1 is SGDLS, CDR2 YYNGEE, per germline. CDR3 residues: CASSARTGIGGYTF. The CDR3 region has the DNA TGTGCCAGCAGCGCGCGGACAGGGATTGGGGGCTACACCTTC.

V gene TRBV6-1 combines with J gene TRBJ1-5, with TRBD1 matching 9 bases. The CDR3 extends over 15 amino acids. From germline, CDR1 is MNHNS and CDR2 SASEGT. Trimming cost V 6 bases and J 7 bases; bases outside gene matches: 10. This chain's CDR3 is CASSGTGSNRQPQHF. CDR3 bases: TGTGCCAGCAGCGGGACAGGGTCGAATCGGCAGCCCCAGCATTTT.

The V call is TRBV6-1, the J call TRBJ1-1; D possibly corresponds to TRBD1 (6 bases). The length of the CDR3 is 13 residues. The germline V gene encodes CDR1 MNHNS and CDR2 SASEGT. The V gene lost 7 bases and the J gene lost 1 base, with 10 bases spanning the gap. The CDR3 sequence is CASKSDRNTEAFF. CDR3 sequence (DNA): TGTGCCAGCAAGTCGGACAGGAACACTGAAGCTTTCTTT.

The rearrangement joins TRBV2 to TRBJ2-2; TRBD1 is a possible D gene (6 bases). This CDR3 has 16 amino acids. V shed 5 bases and J shed 0 bases, with 13 bases lying between them. Per the germline V gene, CDR1 is SNHLY and CDR2 is FYNNEI. The CDR3 here is CASSSRQATNTGELFF. CDR3 DNA: TGTGCCAGCAGTTCCCGACAGGCAACGAACACCGGGGAGCTGTTTTTT.

This clone has more than one count but fewer than ten. V gene TRBV5-6 combines with J gene TRBJ1-2, with 8 positions matching TRBD1. V lost 6 bases and J lost 0; bases outside the gene matches: 4. This CDR3 has 14 residues. Germline V CDR1 and CDR2: SGHDT, YYEEEE. CDR3 DNA: TGTGCCAGCACAGGGGGCCCGACTAACTATGGCTACACCTTC. Translated: CASTGGPTNYGYTF.

V is TRBV7-3 and J is TRBJ2-5; 9 nucleotides match TRBD2. Trimming took 2 bases from V and 4 from J; bases not matched to a gene: 5. Germline V lookup: CDR1 SGHTA, CDR2 FQGTGA. This CDR3 comprises 15 residues. CDR3 region: CASSLGAGGPETQYF. CDR3 bases: TGTGCCAGCAGCTTAGGGGCGGGGGGGCCAGAGACCCAGTACTTC.

Concerning this clone itself: The same CDR3 is also encoded by other DNA sequences in this sample. The chain employs TRBV7-9 and TRBJ2-2; TRBD2 aligns across 7 bases. CDR3 length: 14 amino acids. The J segment lost 6 bases and the V segment lost 1 base, leaving 2 bases of the junction unmatched. Germline V gives CDR1 SEHNR, CDR2 FQNEAQ (reference sequence). CDR3: CASSLGLAAGELFF. For the CDR3, the DNA is TGTGCCAGCAGCTTAGGTCTAGCGGCCGGGGAGCTGTTTTTT.

This clone was counted a few times. The V call is TRBV11-3, the J call TRBJ1-2; no reliable D call. Trimming stripped 5 bases from V and 0 bases from J, with 13 bases between. CDR3 size: 15 residues. Germline V CDR1 and CDR2: SGHNT, YENEEA. The CDR3 nucleotides read TGTGCCAGCAGCCCCAGTGCAGTAACTAACTATGGCTACACCTTC. This codes for CASSPSAVTNYGYTF.

The genes are TRBV6-1 and TRBJ2-7; weak D call: TRBD1 (5 bases). The V end was cut by 7 bases, the J end by 2 bases, with 9 bases between. The CDR3 has 12 amino acids. CDR1 is MNHNS, CDR2 SASEGT, per germline. The CDR3 region has the DNA TGTGCCAGCATGGGGCAGGCCTACGAGCAGTACTTC. It is translated as CASMGQAYEQYF.

This rearrangement joins TRBV9 to TRBJ2-1; 9 bases agree with TRBD2. CDR1 is SGDLS, CDR2 YYNGEE, per germline. The CDR3 spans 15 residues. V was pared by 0 bases and J by 6 bases, with 4 bases of the junction left unmatched. The CDR3 loop is CASSVASGVLNEQFF. CDR3 sequence (DNA): TGTGCCAGCAGCGTAGCTAGCGGGGTCCTCAATGAGCAGTTCTTC.

The rearrangement links TRBV6-1 to TRBJ2-7; 7 bases are shared with TRBD1. Germline V gene lookup returns CDR1 MNHNS and CDR2 SASEGT. The V segment lost 11 bases and the J segment 0 bases; nucleotides outside the gene matches: 7. CDR3 length equals 13 residues. The CDR3 sequence is CACQTGSSYEQYF. As DNA, the CDR3 is TGTGCCTGCCAGACAGGGAGCTCCTACGAGCAGTACTTC.

This rearrangement joins TRBV30 to TRBJ1-1, with D maybe TRBD1 (6 bases). This CDR3 has 13 amino acids. The V gene lost 3 bases and the J gene lost 1 base, with 9 bases spanning the gap. Germline V gene lookup returns CDR1 GTSNPN and CDR2 SVGIG (reference sequence). The CDR3 DNA follows: TGTGCCTGGAGGGGGGGGGCGAACACTGAAGCTTTCTTT. Protein: CAWRGGANTEAFF.

There are many counts of this clone. The chain couples TRBV4-1 to TRBJ1-1, with a weak D call TRBD1 (5 bases). Germline CDR1 MGHRA, CDR2 YSYEKL. CDR3 length: 15 residues. V lost 3 bases to trimming and J lost 1 base, with 12 bases between them. CDR3 protein: CASSQVRAANTEAFF. CDR3 nucleotides: TGCGCCAGCAGCCAGGTCAGGGCGGCGAACACTGAAGCTTTCTTT.

This clone showed up just a few times. This rearrangement joins TRBV6-6 to TRBJ2-5; 14 nucleotides line up with TRBD2. This CDR3 contains 16 residues. The germline V gene has CDR1 MNHNY and CDR2 SVGAGI (reference sequence). V lost 0 bases to trimming and J lost 5 bases; unmatched junction nucleotides: 2. Here the CDR3 DNA reads TGTGCCAGCAGTTACTCGGGACTAGCGGGGGTGGAGACCCAGTACTTC. Translation gives CASSYSGLAGVETQYF.

This clone has just a few counts. The rearrangement links TRBV14 to TRBJ2-1; 8 bases fit TRBD2. V shed 3 bases and J 8 bases; nucleotides not matched to a gene: 15. The CDR3 is 17 residues long. Germline CDR1 and CDR2: SGHDN and FVKESK. Here the CDR3 DNA reads TGTGCCAGCAGCCACGTACTGTGGTCCCCGGGGGGGCATGAGCAGTTCTTC. This sequence encodes CASSHVLWSPGGHEQFF.

V usage is TRBV7-6 and J usage is TRBJ1-3; D is uncertain. This CDR3 comprises 13 residues. V was clipped by 3 bases and J by 0 bases, with 3 bases between them. Germline CDR1 reads SGHVS; CDR2 reads FNYEAQ. For the CDR3, the DNA is TGTGCCAGCAGCTTGAGCTCTGGAAACACCATATATTTT. This sequence encodes CASSLSSGNTIYF. Combining the CDR3 with reference TRBV7-6 and TRBJ1-3 gives the whole variable domain GAGVSQSPRYKVTKRGQDVALRCDPISGHVSLYWYRQALGQGPEFLTYFNYEAQQDKSGLPNDRFSAERPEGSISTLTIQRTEQRDSAMYRCASSLSSGNTIYFGEGSWLTVV.